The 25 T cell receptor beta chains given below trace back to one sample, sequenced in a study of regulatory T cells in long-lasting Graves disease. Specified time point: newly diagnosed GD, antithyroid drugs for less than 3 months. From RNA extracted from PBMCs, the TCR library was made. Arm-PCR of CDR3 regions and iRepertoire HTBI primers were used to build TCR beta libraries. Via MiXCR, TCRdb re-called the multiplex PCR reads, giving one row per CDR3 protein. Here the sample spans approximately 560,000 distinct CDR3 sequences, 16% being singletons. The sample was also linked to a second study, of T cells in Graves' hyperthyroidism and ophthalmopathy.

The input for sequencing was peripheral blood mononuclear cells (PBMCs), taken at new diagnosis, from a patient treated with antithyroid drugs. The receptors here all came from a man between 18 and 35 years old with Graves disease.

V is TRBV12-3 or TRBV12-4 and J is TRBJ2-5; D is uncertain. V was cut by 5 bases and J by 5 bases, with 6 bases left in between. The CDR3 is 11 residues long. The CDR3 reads CASSVTETQYF. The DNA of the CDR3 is TGTGCCAGCAGTGTCACGGAGACCCAGTACTTC.

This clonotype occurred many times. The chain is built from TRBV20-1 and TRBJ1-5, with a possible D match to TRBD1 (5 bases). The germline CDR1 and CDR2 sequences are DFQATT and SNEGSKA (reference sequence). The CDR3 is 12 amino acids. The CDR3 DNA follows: TGCAGCCTCTCTAGGGGTGACCAGCCCCAGCATTTT. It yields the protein CSLSRGDQPQHF.

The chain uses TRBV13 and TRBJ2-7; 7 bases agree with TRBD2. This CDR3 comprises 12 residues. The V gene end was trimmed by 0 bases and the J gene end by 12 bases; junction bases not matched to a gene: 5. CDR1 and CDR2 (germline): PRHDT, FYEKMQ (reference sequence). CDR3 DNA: TGTGCCAGCAGCTTAGGTCTCGGGGGGAGGTACTTC. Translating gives CASSLGLGGRYF.

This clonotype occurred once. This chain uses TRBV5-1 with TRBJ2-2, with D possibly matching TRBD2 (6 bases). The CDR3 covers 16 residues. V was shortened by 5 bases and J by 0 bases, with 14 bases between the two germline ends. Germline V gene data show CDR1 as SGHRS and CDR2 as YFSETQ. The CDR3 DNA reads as TGCGCCAGCAGGGCTTTAGCGGTGTCGAACACCGGGGAGCTGTTTTTT. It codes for CASRALAVSNTGELFF.

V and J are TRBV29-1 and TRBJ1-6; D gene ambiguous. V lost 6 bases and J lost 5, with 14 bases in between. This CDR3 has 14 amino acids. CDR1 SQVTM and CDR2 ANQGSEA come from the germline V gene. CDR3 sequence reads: CSVMLDRDNSPLHF. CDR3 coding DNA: TGCAGCGTGATGTTAGATCGGGATAATTCACCCCTCCACTTT.

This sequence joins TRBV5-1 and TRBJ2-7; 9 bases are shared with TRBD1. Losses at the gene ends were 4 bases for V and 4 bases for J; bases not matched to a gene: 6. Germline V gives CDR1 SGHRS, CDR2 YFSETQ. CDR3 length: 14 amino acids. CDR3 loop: CASSKSDRGYEQYF. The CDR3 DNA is TGCGCCAGCAGCAAGTCGGACAGGGGTTACGAGCAGTACTTC.

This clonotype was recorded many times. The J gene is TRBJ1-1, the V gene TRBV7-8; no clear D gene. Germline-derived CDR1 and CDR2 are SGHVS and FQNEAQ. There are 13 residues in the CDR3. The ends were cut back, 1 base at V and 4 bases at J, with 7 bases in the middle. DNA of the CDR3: TGTGCCAGCAGCTTAGGACAAAGCACTGAAGCTTTCTTT. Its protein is CASSLGQSTEAFF. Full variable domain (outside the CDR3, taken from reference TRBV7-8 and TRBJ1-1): GAGVSQSPRYKVAKRGQDVALRCDPISGHVSLFWYQQALGQGPEFLTYFQNEAQLDKSGLPSDRFFAERPEGSVSTLKIQRTQQEDSAVYLCASSLGQSTEAFFGQGTRLTVV.

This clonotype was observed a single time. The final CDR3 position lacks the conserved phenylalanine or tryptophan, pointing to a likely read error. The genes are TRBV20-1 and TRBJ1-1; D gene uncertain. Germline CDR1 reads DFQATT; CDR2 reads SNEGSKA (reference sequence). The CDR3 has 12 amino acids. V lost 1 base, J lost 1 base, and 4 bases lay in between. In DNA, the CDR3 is TGCAGTGCTAGAGCCGGGAACACTGAAGCTTTCATT. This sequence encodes CSARAGNTEAFI.

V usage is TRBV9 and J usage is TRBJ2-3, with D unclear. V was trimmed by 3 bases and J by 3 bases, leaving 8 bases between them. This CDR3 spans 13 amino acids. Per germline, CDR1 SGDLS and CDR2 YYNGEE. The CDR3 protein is CASSDEGTDTQYF. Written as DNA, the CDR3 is TGTGCCAGCAGCGATGAAGGAACAGATACGCAGTATTTT.

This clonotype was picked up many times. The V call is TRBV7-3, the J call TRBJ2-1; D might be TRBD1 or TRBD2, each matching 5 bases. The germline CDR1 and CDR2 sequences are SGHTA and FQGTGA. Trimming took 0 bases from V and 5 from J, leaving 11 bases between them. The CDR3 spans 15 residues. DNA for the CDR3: TGTGCCAGCAGCTTAACTTTTGGGGGAAACAATGAGCAGTTCTTC. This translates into CASSLTFGGNNEQFF.

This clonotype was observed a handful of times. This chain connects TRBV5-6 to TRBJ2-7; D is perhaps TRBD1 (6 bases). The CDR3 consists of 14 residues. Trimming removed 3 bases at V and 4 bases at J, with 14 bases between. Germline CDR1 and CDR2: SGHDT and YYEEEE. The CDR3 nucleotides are TGTGCCAGCAGCTCGACGCACAGGGCGTACGAGCAGTACTTC. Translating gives CASSSTHRAYEQYF.

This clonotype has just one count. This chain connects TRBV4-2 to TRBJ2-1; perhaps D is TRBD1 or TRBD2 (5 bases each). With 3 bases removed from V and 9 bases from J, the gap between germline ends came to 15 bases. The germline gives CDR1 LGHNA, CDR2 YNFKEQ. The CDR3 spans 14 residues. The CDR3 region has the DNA TGTGCCAGCAGCCAGGGGACCGAGCGATCTGAGCAGTTCTTC. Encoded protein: CASSQGTERSEQFF.

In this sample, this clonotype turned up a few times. DNA for the CDR3: TGTGCCAGTAGTACCACAGGGGTAACGAACACCGGGGAGCTGTTTTTT. This translates into CASSTTGVTNTGELFF. The chain uses TRBV19 and TRBJ2-2, with 7 bases lining up with TRBD1. CDR3 length: 16 residues. The ends lost 4 bases at V and 0 bases at J; junction bases unmatched: 5. CDR1 LNHDA and CDR2 SQIVND come from the germline V gene (reference sequence). Filled out from reference TRBV19 and TRBJ2-2, the complete variable domain reads DGGITQSPKYLFRKEGQNVTLSCEQNLNHDAMYWYRQDPGQGLRLIYYSQIVNDFQKGDIAEGYSVSREKKESFPLTVTSAQKNPTAFYLCASSTTGVTNTGELFFGEGSRLTVL.

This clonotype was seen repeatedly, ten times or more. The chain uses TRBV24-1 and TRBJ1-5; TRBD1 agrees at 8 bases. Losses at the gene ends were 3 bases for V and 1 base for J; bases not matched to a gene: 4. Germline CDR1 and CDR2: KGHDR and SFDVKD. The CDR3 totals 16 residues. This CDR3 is CATSDAGQESNQPQHF. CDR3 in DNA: TGTGCCACCAGTGATGCGGGACAGGAGAGCAATCAGCCCCAGCATTTT.

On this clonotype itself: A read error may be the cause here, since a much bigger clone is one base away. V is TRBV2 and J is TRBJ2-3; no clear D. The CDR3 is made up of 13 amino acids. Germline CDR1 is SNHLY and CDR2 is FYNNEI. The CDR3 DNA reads TGTGCCGGCCTTGCGGAGACCACAGATGCGCAGTATTTT. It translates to CAGLAETTDAQYF.

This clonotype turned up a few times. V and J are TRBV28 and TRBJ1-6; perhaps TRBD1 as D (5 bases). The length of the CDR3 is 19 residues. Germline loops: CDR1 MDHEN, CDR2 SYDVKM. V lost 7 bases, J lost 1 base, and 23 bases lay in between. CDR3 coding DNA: TGTGCCAGCATTTCTTTCGAGGGGCCCAAGAATTCCTATAATTCACCCCTCCACTTT. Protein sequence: CASISFEGPKNSYNSPLHF.

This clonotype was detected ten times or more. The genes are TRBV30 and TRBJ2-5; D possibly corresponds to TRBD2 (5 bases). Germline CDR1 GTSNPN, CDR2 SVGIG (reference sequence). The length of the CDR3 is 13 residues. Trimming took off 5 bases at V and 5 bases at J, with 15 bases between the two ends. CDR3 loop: CAWGEGLYETQYF. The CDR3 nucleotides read TGTGCCTGGGGAGAGGGTTTGTACGAGACCCAGTACTTC.

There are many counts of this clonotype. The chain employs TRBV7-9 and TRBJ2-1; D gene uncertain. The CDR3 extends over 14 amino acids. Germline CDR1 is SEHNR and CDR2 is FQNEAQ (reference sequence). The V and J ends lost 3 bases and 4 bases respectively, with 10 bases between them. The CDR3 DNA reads TGTGCCAGCAGCTTCGCCCGGGCGTACAATGAGCAGTTCTTC. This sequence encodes CASSFARAYNEQFF.

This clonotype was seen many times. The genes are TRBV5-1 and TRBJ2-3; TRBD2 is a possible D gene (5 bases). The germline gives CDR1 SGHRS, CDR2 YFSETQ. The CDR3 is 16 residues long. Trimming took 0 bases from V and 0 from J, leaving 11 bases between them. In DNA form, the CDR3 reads TGCGCCAGCAGCTTGGCGGCTAGCCGGAGCACAGATACGCAGTATTTT. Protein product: CASSLAASRSTDTQYF.

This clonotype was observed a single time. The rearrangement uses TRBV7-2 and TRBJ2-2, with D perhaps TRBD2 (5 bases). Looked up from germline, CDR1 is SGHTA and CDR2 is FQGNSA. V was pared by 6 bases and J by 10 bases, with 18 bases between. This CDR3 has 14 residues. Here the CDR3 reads CASRYTVRAEELFF. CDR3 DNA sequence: TGTGCCAGCAGATATACAGTGAGGGCCGAGGAGCTGTTTTTT.

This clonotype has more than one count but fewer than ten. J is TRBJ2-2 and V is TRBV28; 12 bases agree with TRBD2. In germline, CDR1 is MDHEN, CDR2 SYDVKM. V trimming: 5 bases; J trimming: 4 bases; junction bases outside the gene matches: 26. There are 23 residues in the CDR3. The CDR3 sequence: CASSTLVRLAGAHRGRGTGELFF. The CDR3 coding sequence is TGTGCCAGCAGTACCCTCGTGCGACTAGCGGGAGCACATAGGGGGAGGGGCACCGGGGAGCTGTTTTTT.

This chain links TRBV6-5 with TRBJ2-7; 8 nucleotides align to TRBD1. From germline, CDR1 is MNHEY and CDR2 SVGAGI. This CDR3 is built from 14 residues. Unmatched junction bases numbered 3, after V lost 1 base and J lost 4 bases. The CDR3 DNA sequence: TGTGCCAGCAGTTACTACCGGACAGGGTACGAGCAGTACTTC. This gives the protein CASSYYRTGYEQYF.

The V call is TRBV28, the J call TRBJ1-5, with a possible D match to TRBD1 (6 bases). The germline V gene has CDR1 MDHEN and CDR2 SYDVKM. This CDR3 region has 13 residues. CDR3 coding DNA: TGTGCTGCAAGCAGGGACATCAATCAGCCCCAGCATTTT. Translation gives CAASRDINQPQHF.

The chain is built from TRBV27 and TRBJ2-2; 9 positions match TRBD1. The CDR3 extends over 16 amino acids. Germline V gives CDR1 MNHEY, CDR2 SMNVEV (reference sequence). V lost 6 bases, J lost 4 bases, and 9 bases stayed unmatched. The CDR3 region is CASRRQGGRFTGELFF. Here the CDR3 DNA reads TGTGCCAGCAGGCGACAGGGGGGCAGATTCACCGGGGAGCTGTTTTTT.

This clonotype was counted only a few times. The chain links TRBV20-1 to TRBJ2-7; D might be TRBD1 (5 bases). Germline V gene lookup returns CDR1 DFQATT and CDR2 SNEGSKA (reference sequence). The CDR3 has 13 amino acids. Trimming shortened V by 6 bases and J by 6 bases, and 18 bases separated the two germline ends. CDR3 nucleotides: TGCAGTGCCCCGTTGGACCCTGGGGCCGAGCAGTACTTC. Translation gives CSAPLDPGAEQYF.